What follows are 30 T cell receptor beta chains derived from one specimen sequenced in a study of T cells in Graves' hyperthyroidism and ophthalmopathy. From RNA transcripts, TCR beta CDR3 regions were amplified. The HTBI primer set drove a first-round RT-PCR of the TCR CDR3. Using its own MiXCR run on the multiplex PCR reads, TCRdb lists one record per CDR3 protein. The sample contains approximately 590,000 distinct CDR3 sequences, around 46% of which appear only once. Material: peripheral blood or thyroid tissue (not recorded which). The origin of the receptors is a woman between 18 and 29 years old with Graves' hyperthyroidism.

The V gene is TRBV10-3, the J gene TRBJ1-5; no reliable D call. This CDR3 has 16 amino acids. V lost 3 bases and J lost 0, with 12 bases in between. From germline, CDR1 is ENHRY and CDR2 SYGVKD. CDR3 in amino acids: CAISELWEASNQPQHF. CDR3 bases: TGTGCCATCAGTGAACTATGGGAGGCTAGCAATCAGCCCCAGCATTTT.

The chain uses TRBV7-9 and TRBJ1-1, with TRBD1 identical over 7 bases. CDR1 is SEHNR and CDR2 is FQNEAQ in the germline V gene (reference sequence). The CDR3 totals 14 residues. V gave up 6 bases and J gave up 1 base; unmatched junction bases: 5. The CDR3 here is CASRLQGTNTEAFF. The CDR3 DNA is TGTGCCAGCAGACTACAGGGGACGAACACTGAAGCTTTCTTT.

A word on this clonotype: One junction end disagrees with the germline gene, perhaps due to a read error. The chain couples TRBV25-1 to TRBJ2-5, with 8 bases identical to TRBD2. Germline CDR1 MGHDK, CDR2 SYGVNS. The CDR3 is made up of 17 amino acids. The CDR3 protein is CSAFGGSGGQDWETQYF. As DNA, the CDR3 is TGCAGTGCCTTCGGGGGCAGCGGGGGTCAGGACTGGGAGACCCAGTACTTC.

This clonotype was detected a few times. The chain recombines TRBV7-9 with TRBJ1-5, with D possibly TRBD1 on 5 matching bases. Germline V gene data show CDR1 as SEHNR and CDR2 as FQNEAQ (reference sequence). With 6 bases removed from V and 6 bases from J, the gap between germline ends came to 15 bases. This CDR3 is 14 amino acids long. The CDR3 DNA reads TGTGCCAGCAGTTCGGCGGGGGGGGTTCAGCCCCAGCATTTT. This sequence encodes CASSSAGGVQPQHF. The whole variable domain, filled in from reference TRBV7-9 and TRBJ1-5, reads DTGVSQNPRHKITKRGQNVTFRCDPISEHNRLYWYRQTLGQGPEFLTYFQNEAQLEKSRLLSDRFSAERPKGSFSTLEIQRTEQGDSAMYLCASSSAGGVQPQHFGDGTRLSIL.

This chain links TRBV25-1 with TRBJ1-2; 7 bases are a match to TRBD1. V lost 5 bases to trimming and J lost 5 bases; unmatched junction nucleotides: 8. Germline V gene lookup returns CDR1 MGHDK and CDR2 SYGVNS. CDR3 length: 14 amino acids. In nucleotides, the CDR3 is TGTGCCAGCAGTATAGGGGACAGTTTGTATGGCTACACCTTC. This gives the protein CASSIGDSLYGYTF.

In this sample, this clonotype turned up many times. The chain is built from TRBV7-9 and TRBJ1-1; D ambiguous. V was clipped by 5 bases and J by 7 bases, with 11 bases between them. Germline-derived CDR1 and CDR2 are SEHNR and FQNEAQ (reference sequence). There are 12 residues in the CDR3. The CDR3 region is CASSPSGIEAFF. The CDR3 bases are TGTGCCAGCAGCCCCTCGGGGATTGAAGCTTTCTTT.

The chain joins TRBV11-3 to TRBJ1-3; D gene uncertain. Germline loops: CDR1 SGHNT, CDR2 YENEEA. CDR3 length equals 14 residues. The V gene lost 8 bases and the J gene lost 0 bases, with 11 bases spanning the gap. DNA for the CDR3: TGTGCCAGCCACGGTCCAAACTCTGGAAACACCATATATTTT. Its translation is CASHGPNSGNTIYF.

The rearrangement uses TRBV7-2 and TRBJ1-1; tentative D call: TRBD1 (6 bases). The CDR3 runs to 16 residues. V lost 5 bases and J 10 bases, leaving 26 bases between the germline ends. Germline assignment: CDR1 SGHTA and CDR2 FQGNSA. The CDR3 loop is CASSHRDILHPFGAFF. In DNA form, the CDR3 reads TGTGCCAGCAGCCACCGGGACATACTCCACCCTTTTGGAGCTTTCTTT.

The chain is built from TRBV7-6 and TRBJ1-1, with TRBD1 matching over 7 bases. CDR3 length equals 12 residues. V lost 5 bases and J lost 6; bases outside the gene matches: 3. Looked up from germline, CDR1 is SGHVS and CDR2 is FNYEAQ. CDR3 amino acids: CASSRGRAEAFF. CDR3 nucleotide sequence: TGTGCCAGCAGCAGGGGGCGAGCTGAAGCTTTCTTT.

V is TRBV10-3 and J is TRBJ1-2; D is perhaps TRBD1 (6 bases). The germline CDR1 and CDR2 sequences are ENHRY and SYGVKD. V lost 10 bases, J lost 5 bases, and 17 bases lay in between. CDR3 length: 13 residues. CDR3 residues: CASQGGGPYGYTF. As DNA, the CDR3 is TGTGCCAGTCAGGGTGGGGGGCCTTATGGCTACACCTTC.

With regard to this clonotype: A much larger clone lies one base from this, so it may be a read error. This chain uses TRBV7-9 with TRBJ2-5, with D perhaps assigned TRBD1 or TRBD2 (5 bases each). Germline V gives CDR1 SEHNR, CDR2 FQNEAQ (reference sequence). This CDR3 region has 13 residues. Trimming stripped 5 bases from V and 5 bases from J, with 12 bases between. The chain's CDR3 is CASSARGWETQYF. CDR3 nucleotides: TGTGCCAGCAGCGCGAGGGGCTGGGAGACCCAGTACTTC.

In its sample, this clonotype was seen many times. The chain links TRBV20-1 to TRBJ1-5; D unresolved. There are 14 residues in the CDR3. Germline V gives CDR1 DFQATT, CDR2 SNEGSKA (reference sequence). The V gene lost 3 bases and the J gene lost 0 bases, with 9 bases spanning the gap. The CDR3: CSARVPNSNQPQHF. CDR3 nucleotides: TGCAGTGCTAGGGTTCCGAATAGCAATCAGCCCCAGCATTTT.

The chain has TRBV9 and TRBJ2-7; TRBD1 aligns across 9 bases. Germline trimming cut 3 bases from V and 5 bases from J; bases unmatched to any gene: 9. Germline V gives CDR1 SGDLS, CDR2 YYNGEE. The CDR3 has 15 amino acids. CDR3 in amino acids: CASSAAGQGGNEQYF. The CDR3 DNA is TGTGCCAGCAGCGCGGCGGGACAGGGCGGGAACGAGCAGTACTTC.

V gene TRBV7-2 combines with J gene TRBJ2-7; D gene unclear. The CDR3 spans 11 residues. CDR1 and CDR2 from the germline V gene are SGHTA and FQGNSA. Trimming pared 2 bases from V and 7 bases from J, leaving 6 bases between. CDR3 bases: TGTGCCAGCAGCTTACGGCGGGAGCAGTACTTC. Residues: CASSLRREQYF.

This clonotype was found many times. As DNA, the CDR3 is TGCAGTGCTAGGGGCGGAAATGGCTACACCTTC. The encoded protein is CSARGGNGYTF. The chain carries TRBV20-1 and TRBJ1-2; D ambiguous. Germline values: CDR1 DFQATT, CDR2 SNEGSKA (reference sequence). V lost 3 bases and J lost 6, with 8 bases in between. The CDR3 contains 11 residues.

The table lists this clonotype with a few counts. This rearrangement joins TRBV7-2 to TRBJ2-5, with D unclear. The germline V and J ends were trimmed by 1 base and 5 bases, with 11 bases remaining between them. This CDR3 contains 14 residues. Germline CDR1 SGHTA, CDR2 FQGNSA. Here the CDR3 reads CASSLDQETETQYF. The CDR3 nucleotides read TGTGCCAGCAGCTTAGATCAGGAGACGGAGACCCAGTACTTC.

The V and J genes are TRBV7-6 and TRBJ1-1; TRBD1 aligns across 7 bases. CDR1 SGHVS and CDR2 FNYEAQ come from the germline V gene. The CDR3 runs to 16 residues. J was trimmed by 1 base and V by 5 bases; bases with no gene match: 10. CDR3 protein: CASSLGQRKTNTEAFF. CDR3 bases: TGTGCCAGCAGCCTGGGACAGAGAAAAACGAACACTGAAGCTTTCTTT.

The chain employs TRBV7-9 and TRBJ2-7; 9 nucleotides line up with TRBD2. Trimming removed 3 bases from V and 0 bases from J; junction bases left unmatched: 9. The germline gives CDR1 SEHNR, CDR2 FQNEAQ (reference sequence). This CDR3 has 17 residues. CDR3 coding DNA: TGTGCCAGCAGCTTGGATACCCTAGCGGGGTACTCCTACGAGCAGTACTTC. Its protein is CASSLDTLAGYSYEQYF. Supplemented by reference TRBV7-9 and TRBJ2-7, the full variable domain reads DTGVSQNPRHKITKRGQNVTFRCDPISEHNRLYWYRQTLGQGPEFLTYFQNEAQLEKSRLLSDRFSAERPKGSFSTLEIQRTEQGDSAMYLCASSLDTLAGYSYEQYFGPGTRLTVT.

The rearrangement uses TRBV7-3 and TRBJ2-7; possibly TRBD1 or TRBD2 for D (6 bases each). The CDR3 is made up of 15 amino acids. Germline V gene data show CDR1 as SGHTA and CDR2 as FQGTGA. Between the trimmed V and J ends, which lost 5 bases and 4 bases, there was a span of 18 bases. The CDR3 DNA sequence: TGTGCCAGCAGCCCCTCGACAGGCGGAGGGTACGAGCAGTACTTC. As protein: CASSPSTGGGYEQYF.

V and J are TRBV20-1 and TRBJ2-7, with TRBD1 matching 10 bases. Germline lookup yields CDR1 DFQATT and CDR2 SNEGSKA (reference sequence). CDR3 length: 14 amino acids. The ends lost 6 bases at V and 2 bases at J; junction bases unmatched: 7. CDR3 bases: TGCAGTGCAGGGGGGACAGGGGCCCCCTACGAGCAGTACTTC. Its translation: CSAGGTGAPYEQYF.

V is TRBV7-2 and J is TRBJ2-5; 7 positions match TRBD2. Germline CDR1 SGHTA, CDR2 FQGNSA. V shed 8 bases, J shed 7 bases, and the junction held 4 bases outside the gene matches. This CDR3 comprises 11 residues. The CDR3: CASWTSGTQYF. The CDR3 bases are TGTGCCAGCTGGACTAGTGGGACCCAGTACTTC.

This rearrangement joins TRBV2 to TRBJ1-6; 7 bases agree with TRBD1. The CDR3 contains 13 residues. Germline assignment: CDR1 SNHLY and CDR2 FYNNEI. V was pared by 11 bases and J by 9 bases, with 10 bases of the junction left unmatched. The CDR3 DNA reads TGTGCCGCCAGGGAGGGGGCTGGTTCACCCCTCCACTTT. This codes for CAAREGAGSPLHF.

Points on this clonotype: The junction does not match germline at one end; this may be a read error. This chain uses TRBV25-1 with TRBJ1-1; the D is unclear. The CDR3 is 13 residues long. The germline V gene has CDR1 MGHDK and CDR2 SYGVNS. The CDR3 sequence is CVSSLQMNTDAFF. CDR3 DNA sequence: TGTGTCAGCAGCTTACAGATGAACACTGACGCTTTCTTT.

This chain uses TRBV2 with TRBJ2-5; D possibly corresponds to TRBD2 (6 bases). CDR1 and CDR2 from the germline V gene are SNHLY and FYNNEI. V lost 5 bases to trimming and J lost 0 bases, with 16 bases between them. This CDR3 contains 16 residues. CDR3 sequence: CASSLGAGRYQETQYF. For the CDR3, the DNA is TGTGCCAGCAGTTTAGGGGCGGGAAGGTACCAAGAGACCCAGTACTTC. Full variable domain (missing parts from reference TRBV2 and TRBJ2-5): EPEVTQTPSHQVTQMGQEVILRCVPISNHLYFYWYRQILGQKVEFLVSFYNNEISEKSEIFDDQFSVERPDGSNFTLKIRSTKLEDSAMYFCASSLGAGRYQETQYFGPGTRLLVL.

The CDR3 bases are TGTGCCAGCAGTGGGGACAGGGGGTCCCACAATGAGCAGTTCTTC. Protein sequence: CASSGDRGSHNEQFF. The V and J genes are TRBV2 and TRBJ2-1; 11 bases agree with TRBD1. V shed 4 bases and J 5 bases; nucleotides not matched to a gene: 4. Germline CDR1 is SNHLY and CDR2 is FYNNEI. This CDR3 contains 15 residues.

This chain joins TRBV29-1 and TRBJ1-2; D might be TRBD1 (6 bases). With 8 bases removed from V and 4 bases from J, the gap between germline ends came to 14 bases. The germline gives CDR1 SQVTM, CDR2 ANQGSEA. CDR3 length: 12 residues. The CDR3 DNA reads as TGCAGCACCGGGGGCCGATCCTATGGCTACACCTTC. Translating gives CSTGGRSYGYTF.

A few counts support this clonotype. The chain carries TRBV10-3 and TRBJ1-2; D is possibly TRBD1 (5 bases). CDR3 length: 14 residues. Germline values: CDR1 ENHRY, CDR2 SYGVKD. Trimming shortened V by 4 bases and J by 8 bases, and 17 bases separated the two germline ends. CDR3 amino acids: CAISAGFLGRGYTF. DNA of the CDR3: TGTGCCATCAGTGCGGGGTTCCTGGGGCGGGGCTACACCTTC.

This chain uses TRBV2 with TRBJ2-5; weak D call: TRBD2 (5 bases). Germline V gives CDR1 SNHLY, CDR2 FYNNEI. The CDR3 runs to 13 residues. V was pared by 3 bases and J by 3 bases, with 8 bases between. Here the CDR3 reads CASSDDGKETQYF. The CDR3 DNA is TGTGCCAGCAGTGACGACGGGAAAGAGACCCAGTACTTC. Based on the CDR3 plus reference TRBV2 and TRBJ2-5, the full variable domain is EPEVTQTPSHQVTQMGQEVILRCVPISNHLYFYWYRQILGQKVEFLVSFYNNEISEKSEIFDDQFSVERPDGSNFTLKIRSTKLEDSAMYFCASSDDGKETQYFGPGTRLLVL.

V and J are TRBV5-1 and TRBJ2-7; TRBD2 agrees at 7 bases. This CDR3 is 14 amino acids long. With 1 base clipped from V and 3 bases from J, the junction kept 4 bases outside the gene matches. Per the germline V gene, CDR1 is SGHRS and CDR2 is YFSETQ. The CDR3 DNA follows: TGCGCCAGCAGCTTGCAGGGAGGGAGCTACGAGCAGTACTTC. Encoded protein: CASSLQGGSYEQYF.

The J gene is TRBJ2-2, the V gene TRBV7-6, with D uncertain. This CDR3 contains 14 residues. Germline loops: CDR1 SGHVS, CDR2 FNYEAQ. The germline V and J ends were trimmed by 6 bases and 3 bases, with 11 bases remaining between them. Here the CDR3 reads CASRWTVDTGELFF. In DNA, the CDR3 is TGTGCCAGCAGGTGGACGGTCGACACCGGGGAGCTGTTTTTT.